This T cell receptor beta chain was sequenced for a study of shared clonotypes between healthy human individuals. Here immunoSEQ multiplex PCR was the method, and the copy in TCRdb shows in-frame clones only, minus some. This table has 400,000 to 500,000 clones, about 80% appearing once. CDR1 and CDR2 from the germline V gene are MNHNY and SVGAGI (reference sequence). The V and J ends lost 6 bases and 4 bases, in that order; junction bases with no gene match: 8. The CDR3 loop spans 14 amino acids. The receptor was isolated from a woman in her thirties or forties in good health. Some clones in this sample may be carry-over from other donors' samples. The chain joins TRBV6-6 to TRBJ1-1; the match to TRBD1 covers 7 bases. Sequencing input: PBMCs. The CDR3 protein is CASSPQGRPTEAFF. CDR3 in DNA: TGTGCCAGCAGCCCACAGGGGAGACCCACTGAAGCTTTCTTT.